A single sample gave rise to the 26 T cell receptor beta chains below, sequenced in a study of T cell responses to AZD1222 COVID-19 vaccine. The data were produced by immunoSEQ multiplex PCR, yet TCRdb's version contains in-frame clones alone and is incomplete. The sample yields 120,000 or so clones, about nine tenths seen once. This material consisted of peripheral blood, taken 28 days after the second AZD1222 dose. The receptors here all came from an adult who received the AZD1222 COVID-19 vaccine.

This clone was found once. V usage is TRBV5-6 and J usage is TRBJ1-5; 7 nucleotides line up with TRBD1. The V gene's germline CDR1 is SGHDT and CDR2 YYEEEE. The CDR3 contains 18 residues. The J segment lost 0 bases and the V segment lost 2 bases, leaving 11 bases of the junction unmatched. The CDR3 sequence: CASSLSGTAQLSNQPQHF. The CDR3 DNA is TGTGCCAGCAGCTTATCCGGGACAGCACAACTTAGCAATCAGCCCCAGCATTTT. The complete variable domain, with remaining parts taken from reference TRBV5-6 and TRBJ1-5, reads DAGVTQSPTHLIKTRGQQVTLRCSPKSGHDTVSWYQQALGQGPQFIFQYYEEEERQRGNFPDRFSGHQFPNYSSELNVNALLLGDSALYLCASSLSGTAQLSNQPQHFGDGTRLSIL.

This clone has a handful of counts. The chain recombines TRBV18 with TRBJ2-2; maybe TRBD2 (5 bases). The germline CDR1 and CDR2 sequences are KGHSH and LQKENI. The CDR3 loop spans 16 amino acids. V dropped 1 base and J dropped 1 base, with 10 bases sitting between them. CDR3 sequence: CASSPRAAGNTGELFF. The CDR3 bases are TGTGCCAGCTCACCACGAGCCGCGGGGAACACCGGGGAGCTGTTTTTT.

DNA for the CDR3: TGTGCCAGCAGCTATCTAGCGGGGGGGTATGATACGCAGTATTTT. This sequence encodes CASSYLAGGYDTQYF. The J gene is TRBJ2-3, the V gene TRBV11-2; TRBD2 matches at 12 bases. The CDR3 length is 15 residues. Germline loops: CDR1 SGHAT, CDR2 FQNNGV. V lost 4 bases to trimming and J lost 6 bases; unmatched junction nucleotides: 5.

The chain has TRBV14 and TRBJ1-1; a weak D match, TRBD1 (6 bases). V was pared by 1 base and J by 5 bases, with 20 bases between. From germline, CDR1 is SGHDN and CDR2 FVKESK. The CDR3 runs to 17 residues. The CDR3 nucleotides read TGTGCCAGCAGCCAAGTGTTCGGGGGGCCGGTAGGAACTGAAGCTTTCTTT. This gives the protein CASSQVFGGPVGTEAFF.

The chain joins TRBV4-1 to TRBJ2-5; D call uncertain. The CDR3 has 13 residues. V was shortened by 2 bases and J by 4 bases, with 8 bases between the two germline ends. Germline V gene lookup returns CDR1 MGHRA and CDR2 YSYEKL. CDR3 loop: CASSQWVGETQYF. For the CDR3, the DNA is TGCGCCAGCAGCCAATGGGTCGGAGAGACCCAGTACTTC.

This chain connects TRBV7-3 to TRBJ2-1; D is uncertain. V lost 5 bases and J 4 bases, leaving 9 bases between the germline ends. CDR1 and CDR2 from the germline V gene are SGHTA and FQGTGA. This CDR3 spans 13 amino acids. In DNA, the CDR3 is TGTGCCAGCAGCCCTCGCCGTTACAATGAGCAGTTCTTC. This gives the protein CASSPRRYNEQFF.

This rearrangement joins TRBV6-5 to TRBJ1-5, with 7 bases that match TRBD1. V lost 4 bases and J lost 11; bases outside the gene matches: 8. The CDR3 is 13 residues long. Germline CDR1 and CDR2: MNHEY and SVGAGI. DNA of the CDR3: TGTGCCAGCAGTTCCTACCAGGGGGGGACCCAGCATTTT. Residues: CASSSYQGGTQHF.

The chain uses TRBV19 and TRBJ2-6; unclear D gene. V gave up 3 bases and J gave up 2 bases, with 8 bases separating them. The CDR3 has 15 residues. CDR1 and CDR2 from the germline V gene are LNHDA and SQIVND (reference sequence). Written as DNA, the CDR3 is TGTGCCAGTAGTATGGCTGGGCCTGGGGCCAACGTCCTGACTTTC. Its protein is CASSMAGPGANVLTF.

This clone was observed once. J is TRBJ2-2 and V is TRBV7-6, with 8 bases aligning to TRBD2. Germline CDR1 reads SGHVS; CDR2 reads FNYEAQ. The V gene end was trimmed by 1 base and the J gene end by 6 bases; junction bases not matched to a gene: 4. This CDR3 is 15 amino acids long. The CDR3 loop is CASSLGLAGPGELFF. CDR3 nucleotide sequence: TGTGCCAGCAGCTTAGGATTAGCGGGGCCCGGGGAGCTGTTTTTT.

This chain uses TRBV6-5 with TRBJ1-2; tentative D call: TRBD1 (5 bases). Trimming pared 4 bases from V and 3 bases from J, leaving 15 bases between. Germline loops: CDR1 MNHEY, CDR2 SVGAGI. There are 15 residues in the CDR3. CDR3 region: CASSSSRGADYGYTF. The DNA of the CDR3 is TGTGCCAGCAGTTCGTCCCGGGGCGCGGACTATGGCTACACCTTC.

The J gene is TRBJ1-3, the V gene TRBV18; no firm D call. This CDR3 spans 15 amino acids. With 6 bases removed from V and 0 bases from J, the gap between germline ends came to 12 bases. The germline V gene encodes CDR1 KGHSH and CDR2 LQKENI. This chain's CDR3 is CASSKGPGSGNTIYF. The CDR3 DNA sequence: TGTGCCAGCTCTAAGGGTCCGGGCTCTGGAAACACCATATATTTT.

The rearrangement links TRBV6-5 to TRBJ2-2, with D unresolved. Germline V gives CDR1 MNHEY, CDR2 SVGAGI. V dropped 2 bases and J dropped 4 bases, with 5 bases sitting between them. This CDR3 has 13 residues. CDR3 nucleotides: TGTGCCAGCAGTTACCTCAGCACCGGGGAGCTGTTTTTT. Translating it yields CASSYLSTGELFF.

The rearrangement links TRBV30 to TRBJ2-7, with D unclear. This CDR3 has 11 residues. From germline, CDR1 is GTSNPN and CDR2 SVGIG (reference sequence). V lost 4 bases and J 2 bases, leaving 6 bases between the germline ends. The CDR3 DNA follows: TGTGCCTGGACTGGGACCTACGAGCAGTACTTC. Its protein product is CAWTGTYEQYF. The full variable domain, its missing parts supplied by reference TRBV30 and TRBJ2-7, is SQTIHQWPATLVQPVGSPLSLECTVEGTSNPNLYWYRQAAGRGLQLLFYSVGIGQISSEVPQNLSASRPQDRQFILSSKKLLLSDSGFYLCAWTGTYEQYFGPGTRLTVT.

The genes are TRBV19 and TRBJ2-1; 7 positions agree with TRBD2. CDR3 length: 16 residues. Germline CDR1 and CDR2: LNHDA and SQIVND (reference sequence). V shed 2 bases and J 2 bases; nucleotides not matched to a gene: 6. CDR3 region: CASSILSGGAYNEQFF. CDR3 nucleotides: TGTGCCAGTAGTATACTCTCGGGGGGTGCCTACAATGAGCAGTTCTTC. The variable domain in full, with the rest retrieved from reference TRBV19 and TRBJ2-1, is DGGITQSPKYLFRKEGQNVTLSCEQNLNHDAMYWYRQDPGQGLRLIYYSQIVNDFQKGDIAEGYSVSREKKESFPLTVTSAQKNPTAFYLCASSILSGGAYNEQFFGPGTRLTVL.

The chain couples TRBV7-2 to TRBJ2-2; 8 nucleotides match TRBD1. The CDR3 covers 16 residues. J was trimmed by 0 bases and V by 5 bases; bases with no gene match: 5. Per germline, CDR1 SGHTA and CDR2 FQGNSA. In DNA, the CDR3 is TGTGCCAGCAGCGCCCCGGACAGGGCGAACACCGGGGAGCTGTTTTTT. It encodes CASSAPDRANTGELFF.

The rearrangement links TRBV11-3 to TRBJ2-7; 9 positions agree with TRBD1. V was pared by 1 base and J by 5 bases, with 6 bases of the junction left unmatched. CDR1 is SGHNT and CDR2 is YENEEA in the germline V gene. The CDR3 extends over 15 amino acids. In nucleotides, the CDR3 is TGTGCCAGCAGCTTAGCGGGACAGGGTCGTCACGAGCAGTACTTC. Protein sequence: CASSLAGQGRHEQYF. Supplemented by reference TRBV11-3 and TRBJ2-7, the full variable domain reads EAGVVQSPRYKIIEKKQPVAFWCNPISGHNTLYWYLQNLGQGPELLIRYENEEAVDDSQLPKDRFSAERLKGVDSTLKIQPAELGDSAVYLCASSLAGQGRHEQYFGPGTRLTVT.

The chain combines TRBV4-1 with TRBJ2-7; D is unclear. The CDR3 spans 17 residues. Trimming took off 1 base at V and 3 bases at J, with 19 bases between the two ends. Germline values: CDR1 MGHRA, CDR2 YSYEKL. The chain's CDR3 is CASSQAGSGPPGYEQYF. The CDR3 DNA reads TGCGCCAGCAGCCAAGCAGGTTCGGGTCCCCCGGGCTACGAGCAGTACTTC.

V and J are TRBV6-2 or TRBV6-3 and TRBJ1-2; TRBD1 agrees at 7 bases. The CDR3 runs 17 residues. The germline V gene has CDR1 MNHEY and CDR2 SVGEGT. J was trimmed by 0 bases and V by 2 bases; bases with no gene match: 9. In DNA, the CDR3 is TGTGCCAGCAGTTACCCCTCTACAGGGGAAGCTAACTATGGCTACACCTTC. Amino acids: CASSYPSTGEANYGYTF.

V and J are TRBV5-1 and TRBJ2-2; D call uncertain. Germline V gives CDR1 SGHRS, CDR2 YFSETQ. The CDR3 has 14 residues. The V end was cut by 4 bases, the J end by 2 bases, with 9 bases between. Written as DNA, the CDR3 is TGCGCCAGCAGCCTACTCTTAAACACCGGGGAGCTGTTTTTT. It specifies CASSLLLNTGELFF.

This rearrangement joins TRBV7-9 to TRBJ2-7; D uncertain. This CDR3 region has 12 residues. The V and J ends lost 1 base and 7 bases respectively, with 8 bases between them. CDR1 and CDR2 from the germline V gene are SEHNR and FQNEAQ (reference sequence). The DNA for the CDR3 is TGTGCCAGCAGCTTAGAGTCCGGGGAGCAGTACTTC. It specifies CASSLESGEQYF. Drawing the rest from reference TRBV7-9 and TRBJ2-7, the complete variable domain is DTGVSQNPRHKITKRGQNVTFRCDPISEHNRLYWYRQTLGQGPEFLTYFQNEAQLEKSRLLSDRFSAERPKGSFSTLEIQRTEQGDSAMYLCASSLESGEQYFGPGTRLTVT.

This chain connects TRBV7-9 to TRBJ1-5; D gene ambiguous. The CDR3 loop spans 12 amino acids. Trimming took 6 bases from V and 3 from J, leaving 6 bases between them. The germline V gene has CDR1 SEHNR and CDR2 FQNEAQ (reference sequence). The DNA of the CDR3 is TGTGCCAGCAGTGGGGACAATCAGCCCCAGCATTTT. Residues: CASSGDNQPQHF.

This chain joins TRBV29-1 and TRBJ2-3, with D possibly called TRBD1 or TRBD2 (5 bases each). The CDR3 totals 13 residues. The V gene lost 4 bases and the J gene lost 5 bases, with 13 bases spanning the gap. Germline CDR1 and CDR2: SQVTM and ANQGSEA. The CDR3 loop reads CSVVVGVGDTQYF. CDR3 nucleotide sequence: TGCAGCGTTGTTGTGGGGGTCGGAGATACGCAGTATTTT.

The chain combines TRBV6-2 or TRBV6-3 with TRBJ2-7; 10 nucleotides align to TRBD1. Germline loops: CDR1 MNHEY, CDR2 SVGEGT. J gave up 0 bases and V 4 bases, and 6 bases lay outside the gene matches. The CDR3 is 16 amino acids. The CDR3 coding sequence is TGTGCCAGCAGTTTTCGGGACAGGGGACTCTCCTACGAGCAGTACTTC. It yields the protein CASSFRDRGLSYEQYF.

This rearrangement joins TRBV5-1 to TRBJ1-1; no firm D call. V lost 6 bases, J lost 1 base, and 7 bases lay in between. The CDR3 covers 12 residues. Germline V gene lookup returns CDR1 SGHRS and CDR2 YFSETQ. The CDR3 DNA sequence: TGCGCCAGCACGTTGGGGAACACTGAAGCTTTCTTT. Protein product: CASTLGNTEAFF. Full variable domain (outside the CDR3, taken from reference TRBV5-1 and TRBJ1-1): KAGVTQTPRYLIKTRGQQVTLSCSPISGHRSVSWYQQTPGQGLQFLFEYFSETQRNKGNFPGRFSGRQFSNSRSEMNVSTLELGDSALYLCASTLGNTEAFFGQGTRLTVV.

The chain joins TRBV11-2 to TRBJ1-1, with a tentative D call TRBD1 (5 bases). Germline CDR1 reads SGHAT; CDR2 reads FQNNGV. This CDR3 region has 12 residues. Trimming removed 6 bases at V and 5 bases at J, with 10 bases between. In DNA form, the CDR3 reads TGTGCCAGCAGTTTTGGGGGAACTGAAGCTTTCTTT. Amino acid sequence: CASSFGGTEAFF.

The chain has TRBV18 and TRBJ2-5, with a weak D call TRBD2 (6 bases). The CDR3 sequence is 17 residues long. V dropped 0 bases and J dropped 4 bases, with 18 bases sitting between them. Germline CDR1 and CDR2: KGHSH and LQKENI. CDR3 sequence: CASSPPVFGGSRETQYF. CDR3 coding DNA: TGTGCCAGCTCACCACCGGTTTTCGGGGGAAGCAGAGAGACCCAGTACTTC.